This TCR beta chain is drawn from a study of shared clonotypes between healthy human individuals. Sequenced by immunoSEQ multiplex PCR; TCRdb stores in-frame clones only, minus some. The table has about 2.4 million clones, approximately 94% seen once. V shed 3 bases and J shed 0 bases, with 6 bases lying between them. CDR3 size: 14 residues. Germline CDR1 is SGHAT and CDR2 is FQNNGV. This TCR was sampled from a young man in good health. Some clones in this sample may be carry-over from other donors' samples. Sequenced input: naive CD4+ T cells from PBMCs. Noted subset: CD45RA+ positively selected. The chain combines TRBV11-2 with TRBJ2-1; D ambiguous. CDR3 sequence (DNA): TGTGCCAGCAGCTTCGCCAGCTCCTACAATGAGCAGTTCTTC. Amino acid sequence: CASSFASSYNEQFF.